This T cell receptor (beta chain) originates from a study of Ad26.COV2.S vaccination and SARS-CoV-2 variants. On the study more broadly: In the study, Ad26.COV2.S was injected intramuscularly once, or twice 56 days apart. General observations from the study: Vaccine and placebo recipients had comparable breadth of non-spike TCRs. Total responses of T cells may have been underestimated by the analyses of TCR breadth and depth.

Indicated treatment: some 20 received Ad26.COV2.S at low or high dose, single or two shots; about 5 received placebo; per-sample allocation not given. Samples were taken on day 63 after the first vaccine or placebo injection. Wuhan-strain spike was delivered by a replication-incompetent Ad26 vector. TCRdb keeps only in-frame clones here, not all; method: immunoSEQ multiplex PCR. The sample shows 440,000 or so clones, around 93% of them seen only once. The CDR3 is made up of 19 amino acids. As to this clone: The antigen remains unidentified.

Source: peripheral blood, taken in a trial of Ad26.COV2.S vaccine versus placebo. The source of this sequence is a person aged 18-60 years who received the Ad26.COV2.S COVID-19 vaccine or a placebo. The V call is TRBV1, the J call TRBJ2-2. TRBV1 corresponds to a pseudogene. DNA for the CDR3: TGCACCAGCAGCCAAGACCCTTCAGAGGGGGGCCCGAACACCGGGGAGCTGTTTTTT. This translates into CTSSQDPSEGGPNTGELFF.